Shown below are 14 T cell receptor beta chains from a single sample sequenced in a study of Ad26.COV2.S vaccination and SARS-CoV-2 variants. The protocol was immunoSEQ multiplex PCR, while the TCRdb copy is restricted to in-frame clones and leaves out a portion. The sample includes about 350,000 clones, 92% seen only once; the top ten take roughly 3.9%. The sequenced sample was peripheral blood, obtained after recovery from COVID-19. Source of these receptors: a human donor who had recovered from COVID-19.

The rearrangement links TRBV7-2 to TRBJ1-5, with D possibly being TRBD1 (6 bases). V gave up 3 bases and J gave up 5 bases, with 17 bases separating them. The CDR3 sequence is 16 residues long. Germline assignment: CDR1 SGHTA and CDR2 FQGNSA. The CDR3 region is CASSFKQGQWHQPQHF. The CDR3 bases are TGTGCCAGCAGCTTTAAACAGGGTCAATGGCATCAGCCCCAGCATTTT.

The rearrangement joins TRBV7-9 to TRBJ1-3; TRBD1 might be the D (6 bases). Germline CDR1 and CDR2: SEHNR and FQNEAQ (reference sequence). Deletions cut 3 bases from V and 0 bases from J, with 9 bases between. The CDR3 totals 15 residues. The CDR3: CASSFPTGSGNTIYF. DNA for the CDR3: TGTGCCAGCAGCTTCCCGACAGGCTCTGGAAACACCATATATTTT.

The V gene is TRBV21-1, the J gene TRBJ1-2; TRBD1, the table's D call, was not compared with the DNA. TRBV21-1 is reported as a pseudogene. CDR3 length: 11 amino acids. In nucleotides, the CDR3 is TGTGCCAGCACAGGGGGCAATGGCTACACCTTC. Its protein is CASTGGNGYTF.

The CDR3 here is CASSLSPGNRGSPLHF. The CDR3 bases are TGTGCCAGCAGTCTTTCCCCGGGAAACCGGGGCTCACCCCTCCACTTT. The chain is built from TRBV27 and TRBJ1-6, with D possibly TRBD1 on 5 matching bases. Looked up from germline, CDR1 is MNHEY and CDR2 is SMNVEV (reference sequence). Trimming removed 5 bases from V and 10 bases from J, with 21 bases in between. The CDR3 consists of 16 residues.

The CDR3: CASSRSGWNTEAFF. The CDR3 DNA is TGCGCCAGCAGCCGCTCAGGGTGGAACACTGAAGCTTTCTTT. The chain employs TRBV4-1 and TRBJ1-1; D may be TRBD1 (5 bases). Trimming cost V 4 bases and J 1 base, with 10 bases left between them. CDR3 length equals 14 residues. Germline V gene lookup returns CDR1 MGHRA and CDR2 YSYEKL.

V and J are TRBV6-4 and TRBJ2-3; 10 nucleotides line up with TRBD1. Germline assignment: CDR1 MRHNA and CDR2 SNTAGT. The CDR3 has 17 amino acids. Losses at the gene ends were 4 bases for V and 3 bases for J; bases not matched to a gene: 10. CDR3 sequence (DNA): TGTGCCAGCAGTGCCACCGGTGGGACAGGGGTGACAGATACGCAGTATTTT. This encodes CASSATGGTGVTDTQYF.

CDR3 sequence reads: CASSFGTSGGSGDTQYF. Written as DNA, the CDR3 is TGTGCCAGCAGCTTTGGGACTAGCGGGGGCTCTGGAGATACGCAGTATTTT. The chain carries TRBV13 and TRBJ2-3; 14 bases line up with TRBD2. Unmatched junction bases numbered 7, after V lost 3 bases and J lost 5 bases. Germline-derived CDR1 and CDR2 are PRHDT and FYEKMQ (reference sequence). CDR3 length: 17 amino acids.

The CDR3 is CASSLLTPLHMNTQYF. In DNA form, the CDR3 reads TGTGCCAGCAGCTTGCTGACACCACTCCACATGAATACGCAGTATTTT. The chain carries TRBV7-2 and TRBJ2-3, with D unclear. V shed 3 bases and J shed 7 bases, with 20 bases lying between them. The germline CDR1 and CDR2 sequences are SGHTA and FQGNSA. The CDR3 is made up of 16 amino acids.

The rearrangement links TRBV5-6 to TRBJ2-5, with TRBD2 as a possible D gene (5 bases). V was trimmed by 2 bases and J by 2 bases, leaving 13 bases between them. Germline V gene data show CDR1 as SGHDT and CDR2 as YYEEEE. The CDR3 consists of 15 residues. CDR3 in DNA: TGTGCCAGCAGCTTTGACCCGGACTGGCAAGAGACCCAGTACTTC. As protein: CASSFDPDWQETQYF.

CDR3 loop: CASSTGQPQETQYF. CDR3 coding DNA: TGTGCCAGCAGCACCGGACAGCCTCAAGAGACCCAGTACTTC. The chain recombines TRBV9 with TRBJ2-5, with a possible D match to TRBD1 (6 bases). Germline values: CDR1 SGDLS, CDR2 YYNGEE. V lost 4 bases and J 2 bases, leaving 12 bases between the germline ends. The CDR3 consists of 14 residues.

The chain has TRBV18 and TRBJ1-4; D remains unclear. This CDR3 spans 14 amino acids. Looked up from germline, CDR1 is KGHSH and CDR2 is LQKENI. Trimming stripped 1 base from V and 6 bases from J, with 9 bases between. In nucleotides, the CDR3 is TGTGCCAGCTCACCACGGGTCGATGATGAAAAACTGTTTTTT. This codes for CASSPRVDDEKLFF.

The V call is TRBV7-2, the J call TRBJ2-5; a weak D match, TRBD1 (6 bases). From germline, CDR1 is SGHTA and CDR2 FQGNSA. The V end lost 0 bases, the J end lost 2 bases, and 19 bases lay between the germline ends. The CDR3 is 18 amino acids. CDR3 coding DNA: TGTGCCAGCAGCTTAGCAGGCCTCGGTGGGGGCCTACAAGAGACCCAGTACTTC. Its protein product is CASSLAGLGGGLQETQYF.

The gene calls are TRBV9 and TRBJ1-2, with D possibly matching TRBD1 (5 bases). V was pared by 4 bases and J by 3 bases, with 13 bases between. Per the germline V gene, CDR1 is SGDLS and CDR2 is YYNGEE. The CDR3 covers 14 residues. CDR3 in amino acids: CASSFRRGDYGYTF. CDR3 in DNA: TGTGCCAGCAGCTTCCGCCGGGGGGACTATGGCTACACCTTC.

The chain employs TRBV2 and TRBJ2-2, with 12 bases fitting TRBD2. Per germline, CDR1 SNHLY and CDR2 FYNNEI. V dropped 6 bases and J dropped 4; count of bases not matched to a gene: 3. This CDR3 region has 15 residues. CDR3 DNA: TGTGCCAGCAGCGGGACTAGCGGGCCCACCGGGGAGCTGTTTTTT. It codes for CASSGTSGPTGELFF.